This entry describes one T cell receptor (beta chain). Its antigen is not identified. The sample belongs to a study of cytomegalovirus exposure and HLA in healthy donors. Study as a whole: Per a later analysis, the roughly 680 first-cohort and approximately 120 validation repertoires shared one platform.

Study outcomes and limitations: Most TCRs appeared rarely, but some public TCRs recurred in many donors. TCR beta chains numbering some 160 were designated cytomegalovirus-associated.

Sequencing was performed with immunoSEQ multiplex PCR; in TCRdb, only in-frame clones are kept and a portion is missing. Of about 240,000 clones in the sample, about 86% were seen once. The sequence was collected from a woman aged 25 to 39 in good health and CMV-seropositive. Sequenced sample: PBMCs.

CDR3 region: CAWSAGNSGYTF. The CDR3 nucleotides are TGTGCCTGGAGTGCAGGGAATAGTGGCTACACCTTC. V usage is TRBV30 and J usage is TRBJ1-2; weak D call: TRBD1 (5 bases). Trimming pared 1 base from V and 7 bases from J, leaving 10 bases between. The CDR3 extends over 12 amino acids. Looked up from germline, CDR1 is GTSNPN and CDR2 is SVGIG (reference sequence).